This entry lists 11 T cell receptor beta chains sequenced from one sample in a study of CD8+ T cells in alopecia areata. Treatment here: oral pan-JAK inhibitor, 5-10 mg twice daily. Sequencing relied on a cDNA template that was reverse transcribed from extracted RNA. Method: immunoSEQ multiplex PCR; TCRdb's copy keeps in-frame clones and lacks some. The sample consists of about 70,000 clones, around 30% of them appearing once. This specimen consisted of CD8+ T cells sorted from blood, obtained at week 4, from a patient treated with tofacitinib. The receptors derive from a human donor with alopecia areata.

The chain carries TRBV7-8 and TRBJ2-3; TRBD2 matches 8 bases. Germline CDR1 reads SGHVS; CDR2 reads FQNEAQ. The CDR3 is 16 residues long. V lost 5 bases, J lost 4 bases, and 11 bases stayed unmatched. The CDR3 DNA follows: TGTGCCAGCAGCCGCCGTGGGGGACTAGTCGCAGATACGCAGTATTTT. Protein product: CASSRRGGLVADTQYF.

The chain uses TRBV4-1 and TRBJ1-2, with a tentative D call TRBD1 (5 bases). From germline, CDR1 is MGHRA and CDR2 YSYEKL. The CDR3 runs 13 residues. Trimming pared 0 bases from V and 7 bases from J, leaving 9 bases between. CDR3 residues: CASSQDGRGGYTF. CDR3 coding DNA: TGCGCCAGCAGCCAAGATGGGAGGGGTGGCTACACCTTC.

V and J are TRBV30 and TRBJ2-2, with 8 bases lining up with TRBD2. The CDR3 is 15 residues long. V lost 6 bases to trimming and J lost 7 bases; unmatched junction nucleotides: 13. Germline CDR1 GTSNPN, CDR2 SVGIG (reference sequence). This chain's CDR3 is CACRGEAGDFGELFF. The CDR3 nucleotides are TGTGCCTGCCGAGGTGAAGCGGGAGATTTCGGGGAGCTGTTTTTT.

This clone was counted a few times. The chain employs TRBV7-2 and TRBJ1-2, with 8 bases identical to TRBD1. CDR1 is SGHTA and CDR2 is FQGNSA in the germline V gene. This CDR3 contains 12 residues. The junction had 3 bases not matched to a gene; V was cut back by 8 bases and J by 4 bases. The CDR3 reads CASGGTGYGYTF. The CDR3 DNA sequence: TGTGCCAGCGGTGGGACAGGCTATGGCTACACCTTC.

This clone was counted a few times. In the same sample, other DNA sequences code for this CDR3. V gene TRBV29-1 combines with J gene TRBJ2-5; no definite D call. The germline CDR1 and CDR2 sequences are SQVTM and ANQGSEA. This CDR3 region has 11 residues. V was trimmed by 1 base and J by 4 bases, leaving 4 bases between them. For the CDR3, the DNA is TGCAGCGTTGAAGGGGTAGAGACCCAGTACTTC. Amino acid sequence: CSVEGVETQYF.

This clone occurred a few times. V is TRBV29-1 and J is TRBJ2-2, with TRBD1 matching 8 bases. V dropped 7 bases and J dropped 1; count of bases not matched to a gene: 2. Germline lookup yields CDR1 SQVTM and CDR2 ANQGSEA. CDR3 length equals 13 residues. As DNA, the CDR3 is TGCAGCGCCGGACAGGGGAACACCGGGGAGCTGTTTTTT. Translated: CSAGQGNTGELFF.

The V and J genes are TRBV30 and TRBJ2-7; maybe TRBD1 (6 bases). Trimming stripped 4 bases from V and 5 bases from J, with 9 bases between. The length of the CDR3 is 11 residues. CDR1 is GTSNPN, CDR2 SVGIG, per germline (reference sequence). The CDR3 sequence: CAWTTGNEQYF. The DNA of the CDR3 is TGTGCCTGGACAACAGGGAACGAGCAGTACTTC.

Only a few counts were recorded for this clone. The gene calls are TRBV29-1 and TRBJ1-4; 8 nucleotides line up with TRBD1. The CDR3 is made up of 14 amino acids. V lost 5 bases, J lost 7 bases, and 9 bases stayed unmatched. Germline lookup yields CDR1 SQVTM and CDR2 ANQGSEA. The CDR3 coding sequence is TGCAGCGTTATTCCGACAGGGGATTTTGAAAAACTGTTTTTT. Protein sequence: CSVIPTGDFEKLFF.

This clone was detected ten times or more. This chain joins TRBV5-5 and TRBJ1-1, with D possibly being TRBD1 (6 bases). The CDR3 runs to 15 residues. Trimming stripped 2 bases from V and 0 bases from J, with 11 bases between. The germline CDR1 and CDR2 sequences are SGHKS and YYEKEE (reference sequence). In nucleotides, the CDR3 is TGTGCCAGCAGCTTAGCCCAGGGGTTGAACACTGAAGCTTTCTTT. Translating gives CASSLAQGLNTEAFF.

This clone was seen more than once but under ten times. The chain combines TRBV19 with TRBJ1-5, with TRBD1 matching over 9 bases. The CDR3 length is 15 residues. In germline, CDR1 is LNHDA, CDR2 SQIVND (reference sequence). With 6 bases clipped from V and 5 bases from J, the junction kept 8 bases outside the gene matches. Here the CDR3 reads CASSHHRGPDQPQHF. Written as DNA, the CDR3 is TGTGCCAGTAGCCACCACAGGGGGCCTGATCAGCCCCAGCATTTT.

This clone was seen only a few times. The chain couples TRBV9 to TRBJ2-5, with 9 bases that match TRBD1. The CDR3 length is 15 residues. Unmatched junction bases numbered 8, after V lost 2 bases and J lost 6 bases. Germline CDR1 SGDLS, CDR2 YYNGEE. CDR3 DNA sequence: TGTGCCAGCAGCGTCGGAACAGGGGGCGCGCAGACCCAGTACTTC. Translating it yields CASSVGTGGAQTQYF.